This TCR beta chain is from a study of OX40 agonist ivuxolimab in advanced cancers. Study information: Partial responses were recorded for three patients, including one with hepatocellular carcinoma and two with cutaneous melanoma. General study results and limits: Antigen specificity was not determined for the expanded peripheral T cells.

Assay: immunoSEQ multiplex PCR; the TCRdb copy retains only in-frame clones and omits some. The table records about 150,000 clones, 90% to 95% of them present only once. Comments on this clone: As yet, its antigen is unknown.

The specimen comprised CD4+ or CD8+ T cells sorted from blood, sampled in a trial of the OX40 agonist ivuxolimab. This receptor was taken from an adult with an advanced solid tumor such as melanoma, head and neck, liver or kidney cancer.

The CDR3 loop is CASSQDTRGGANVLTF. The DNA of the CDR3 is TGCGCCAGCAGCCAAGATACCCGGGGTGGGGCCAACGTCCTGACTTTC. The V and J genes are TRBV4-3 and TRBJ2-6, with a possible D match to TRBD2 (5 bases). Germline V gene data show CDR1 as LGHNA and CDR2 as YSLEER. The CDR3 has 16 amino acids. Between the trimmed V and J ends, which lost 0 bases and 3 bases, there was a span of 9 bases.